This T cell receptor beta chain came from a study of T cell changes during pregnancy in multiple sclerosis (dated 2019 in TCRdb). In the study overall: The study looked at changes in the T cell repertoire across pregnancy in women with multiple sclerosis.

Between the V and J ends, shortened by 4 bases and 2 bases respectively, the junction contains 10 bases. Counted from cysteine to phenylalanine, this CDR3 has 14 amino acids. Kept here is only the CDR3 DNA, which spans 42 bases and is read in frame from base 1. The germline V gene (reference sequence) provides CDR1 MNHNY and CDR2 SVGAGI. This clone was counted once. Which antigen it targets is not known. No quality values exist for individual bases; no much larger clone is one base distant. The method was the immunoSEQ multiplex PCR assay. Not all clones reach the TCRdb copy of this immuneACCESS table, which keeps in-frame sequences only. Checked studies attribute under half of the gap to unresolved V genes and leave the rest unexplained. The sample table contains some 54,000 clones; only one count was recorded for 93% of them. The biggest ten clones account for more than 1.5% of the sample.

The source of this sequence is a female donor with multiple sclerosis, enrolled in a pregnancy study. Sequenced here: peripheral blood, sampled after pregnancy. The V and J segments used are TRBV6-6 and TRBJ2-3, with no confident D gene call. The nucleotide sequence is TGTGCCAGCAGTTCGGGTCAGCACACAGATACGCAGTATTTT. Its protein is CASSSGQHTDTQYF.